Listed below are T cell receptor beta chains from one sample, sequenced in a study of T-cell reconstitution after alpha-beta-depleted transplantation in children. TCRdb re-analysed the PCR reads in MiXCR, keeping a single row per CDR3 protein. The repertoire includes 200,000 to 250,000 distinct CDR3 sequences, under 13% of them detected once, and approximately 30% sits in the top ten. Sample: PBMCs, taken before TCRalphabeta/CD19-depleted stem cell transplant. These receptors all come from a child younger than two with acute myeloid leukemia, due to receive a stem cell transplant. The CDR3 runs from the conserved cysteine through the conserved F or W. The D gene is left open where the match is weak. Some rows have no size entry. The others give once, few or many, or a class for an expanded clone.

TGTGCCACCAGTGATTTAACGGTGGGACAGGGTGGCACCGGGGAGCTGTTTTTT CATSDLTVGQGGTGELFF TRBJ2-2 TRBD1 TRBV24-1 few
TGTGCCAGCTTACTGGACGGGAATAACTATGGCTACACCTTC CASLLDGNNYGYTF TRBJ1-2 NA TRBV28 many
TGTGCCAGCAGCGATCGAATGCTAGCTAACTATGGCTACACCTTC CASSDRMLANYGYTF TRBJ1-2 NA TRBV5-6 many
TGTGCCAGCAGCTTAGAGAGCGGGAGCAGAGATACGCAGTATTTT CASSLESGSRDTQYF TRBJ2-3 TRBD2 TRBV7-9 many
TGTGCCAGCAGCTTAGGTCCGGGACTAGCGGGGGTTAACAATGAGCAGTTCTTC CASSLGPGLAGVNNEQFF TRBJ2-1 TRBD2 TRBV11-1 many
TGTGCCAGCAGTCCGGGGACAGGACGATCCTCCTACGAGCAGTACTTC CASSPGTGRSSYEQYF TRBJ2-7 TRBD1 TRBV27 many
TGTGCCAGCAGTTTTGGGGGTAGCAATGAGCAGTTCTTC CASSFGGSNEQFF TRBJ2-1 NA TRBV12-3/TRBV12-4 many
TGCGCCAGCACCCAGAGGGGGTTCGATGAGCAGTTCTTC CASTQRGFDEQFF TRBJ2-1 NA TRBV5-1 many
TGTGCCAGCAGCGGACTAGCGGGAGGGTTCGCGAACACCGGGGAGCTGTTTTTT CASSGLAGGFANTGELFF TRBJ2-2 TRBD2 TRBV11-2 many
TGTGCCAGCAGCCCCTGGACTAGCGGGAGCTCAGGGGCTGAGCAGTTCTTC CASSPWTSGSSGAEQFF TRBJ2-1 TRBD2 TRBV7-9 many
TGTGCCAGCAGCCAGGGACACTATAATTCACCCCTCCACTTT CASSQGHYNSPLHF TRBJ1-6 NA TRBV4-2 many
TGCAGTGCTAGTGTTCAGAACTATGGCTACACCTTC CSASVQNYGYTF TRBJ1-2 NA TRBV20-1 many
TGTGCCAGCAGCTTGATCGGGGAGAGGACTGAAGCTTTCTTT CASSLIGERTEAFF TRBJ1-1 NA TRBV7-8 many
TGTGCCAGCAGTTACGTCGCGGGGAGCGGGGCTTTCTTT CASSYVAGSGAFF TRBJ1-1 NA TRBV6-5 few
TGTGCCAGCAGCGTAGAGTGGGGAAACTACAATGAGCAGTTCTTC CASSVEWGNYNEQFF TRBJ2-1 NA TRBV9 many
TGTGCCATCAGGTGGGACTCGGTGGGCCCAGATACGCAGTATTTT CAIRWDSVGPDTQYF TRBJ2-3 NA TRBV10-3 many
TGTGCCAGCAGTGAAGCCGGGGGGGCATCGTGGGAGCAGTACTTC CASSEAGGASWEQYF TRBJ2-7 TRBD2 TRBV6-1 NA
TGCGCCAGCAGACGGACTAGCGGGAGCTCCTACAATGAGCAGTTCTTC CASRRTSGSSYNEQFF TRBJ2-1 TRBD2 TRBV5-1 NA
TGCAGTGCTAGAGTAGCGGGAGGAACCTCCGAGCAGTACTTC CSARVAGGTSEQYF TRBJ2-7 TRBD2 TRBV20-1 many
TGTGCCAGCAGCTTAGTAGCGAGGGTTAGCGGGAGGAACAATGAGCAGTTCTTC CASSLVARVSGRNNEQFF TRBJ2-1 TRBD2 TRBV11-2 few
TGCAGTGCCCAGAGCGGGACTAGCGGGAGGGCCAGTACGCAGTATTTT CSAQSGTSGRASTQYF TRBJ2-3 TRBD2 TRBV20-1 many
TGTGCCAGCAGTCCCGGGGGAGTCCCCGGTGGCTACACCTTC CASSPGGVPGGYTF TRBJ1-2 NA TRBV12-3/TRBV12-4 NA
TGCAGCGCCCGAAGGGCGGGAGACGGGTATGAGCAGTTCTTC CSARRAGDGYEQFF TRBJ2-1 TRBD2 TRBV29-1 many
TGTGCCTGGAGGGGGATCTATGGCTACACCTTC CAWRGIYGYTF TRBJ1-2 NA TRBV30 few
TGTGCCAGCAGCTTAACAGCGACAGTCCTTAACACCGGGGAGCTGTTTTTT CASSLTATVLNTGELFF TRBJ2-2 NA TRBV7-3 many
TGCGCCAGCAGCTTGGCTAGCGGGTACCAAGAGACCCAGTACTTC CASSLASGYQETQYF TRBJ2-5 TRBD2 TRBV5-1 many
TGTGCCAGCAGCTTCGGACTAGCAGGGGCAGATACGCAGTATTTT CASSFGLAGADTQYF TRBJ2-3 TRBD2 TRBV11-2 few
TGCAGTGCTAGTGACGGGACTAGCGCGGACAATGAGCAGTTCTTC CSASDGTSADNEQFF TRBJ2-1 TRBD2 TRBV20-1 few
TGTGCCAGCAGACCTCTAGCGGGAGGATACGAGCAGTGCTTC CASRPLAGGYEQCF TRBJ2-7 TRBD2 TRBV27 NA
TGTGCCAGCAGTTTACCCGTGGACCCAAAGGCGGATACGCAGTATTTT CASSLPVDPKADTQYF TRBJ2-3 NA TRBV12-3/TRBV12-4 many
TGTGCCAGCAGCCCCCCGGGAGCTAACTATGGCTACACCTTC CASSPPGANYGYTF TRBJ1-2 NA TRBV12-3/TRBV12-4 many
TGCAGCGTTCGGACGGCGAACTATGGCTACACCTTC CSVRTANYGYTF TRBJ1-2 NA TRBV29-1 few
TGCAGTGCTATGCGGGACGCGAACACCGGGGAGCTGTTTTTT CSAMRDANTGELFF TRBJ2-2 NA TRBV20-1 few
TGTGCCAGCAGCTCGTCGGGCCTCTCTGGAAACACCATATATTTT CASSSSGLSGNTIYF TRBJ1-3 NA TRBV7-6 many
TGCGCCAGCAGCCCACTGACTAGCGGGAGTGGCAATGAGCAGTTCTTC CASSPLTSGSGNEQFF TRBJ2-1 TRBD2 TRBV5-1 NA
TGTGCCAGCAGTGACCCGACTAGCTCGGGCGAGCAGTTCTTC CASSDPTSSGEQFF TRBJ2-1 TRBD2 TRBV6-4 many
TGCGCCAGCAGCTCAGGACAGGGCTTGGCTACTGAAGCTTTCTTT CASSSGQGLATEAFF TRBJ1-1 TRBD1 TRBV4-1 many
TGTGCCAGCAGCGCCGGGACAGGGAGCTATAGCAATCAGCCCCAGCATTTT CASSAGTGSYSNQPQHF TRBJ1-5 TRBD1 TRBV5-5 many
TGTGCCAGCAAACGGGGCTTAGAGTTGGTTCCCTACAATGAGCAGTTCTTC CASKRGLELVPYNEQFF TRBJ2-1 NA TRBV7-2 many
TGCGCCAGCAGCTACGGACAGGGGAGGTACGAGCAGTACTTC CASSYGQGRYEQYF TRBJ2-7 TRBD1 TRBV5-1 many
TGCAGTGCTAGACCCCGGACAGGGGGACATACTGAAGCTTTCTTT CSARPRTGGHTEAFF TRBJ1-1 TRBD1 TRBV20-1 many
TGTGCCAGCAGCTTATATGGGACAGGCCCATACAATGAGCAGTTCTTC CASSLYGTGPYNEQFF TRBJ2-1 TRBD1 TRBV7-2 many
TGTGCCTGGAGTGTAGTATTGCTCACTGAAGCTTTCTTT CAWSVVLLTEAFF TRBJ1-1 NA TRBV30 NA
TGCGCCAGCAGCGCCCAGGGGGAACAGTACTTC CASSAQGEQYF TRBJ2-7 TRBD1 TRBV5-1 many
TGCGCCAGCAGCCAATCTCCTCGTCGTAAGGATCCCAAAAACATTCAGTACTTC CASSQSPRRKDPKNIQYF TRBJ2-4 NA TRBV4-3 many
TGTGCAAGTCGCTTCTGTAGCGGGAGGGGCTCCTACAATGAGCAGTTCTTC CASRFCSGRGSYNEQFF TRBJ2-1 NA TRBV12-2 many
TGTGCCAGCAATGAGGTGTCGACAGGGGACACTGAAGCTTTCTTT CASNEVSTGDTEAFF TRBJ1-1 TRBD1 TRBV28 many
TGTGCCAGCTCATCGAACGACGGTACTGAAGCTTTCTTT CASSSNDGTEAFF TRBJ1-1 NA TRBV18 many
TGCAGTGCTAAGCGAGGGACTAGCGGGGGGAATGAGCAGTTCTTC CSAKRGTSGGNEQFF TRBJ2-1 TRBD2 TRBV20-1 few
TGCGCCAGCAGCTTGGGTGGGACTAGCGGGGGACTGAATGAGCAGTTCTTC CASSLGGTSGGLNEQFF TRBJ2-1 TRBD2 TRBV5-1 few
TGCGCCAGCAAGCTGAGGGTCGGGGGCACTGAAGCTTTCTTT CASKLRVGGTEAFF TRBJ1-1 NA TRBV5-1 NA
TGCAGTGCCCCGAACAGGGGAGACACTGAAGCTTTCTTT CSAPNRGDTEAFF TRBJ1-1 TRBD1 TRBV20-1 many
TGCAGTGCTCCGGGACCGACTTCTAGCAATCAGCCCCAGCATTTT CSAPGPTSSNQPQHF TRBJ1-5 NA TRBV20-1 many